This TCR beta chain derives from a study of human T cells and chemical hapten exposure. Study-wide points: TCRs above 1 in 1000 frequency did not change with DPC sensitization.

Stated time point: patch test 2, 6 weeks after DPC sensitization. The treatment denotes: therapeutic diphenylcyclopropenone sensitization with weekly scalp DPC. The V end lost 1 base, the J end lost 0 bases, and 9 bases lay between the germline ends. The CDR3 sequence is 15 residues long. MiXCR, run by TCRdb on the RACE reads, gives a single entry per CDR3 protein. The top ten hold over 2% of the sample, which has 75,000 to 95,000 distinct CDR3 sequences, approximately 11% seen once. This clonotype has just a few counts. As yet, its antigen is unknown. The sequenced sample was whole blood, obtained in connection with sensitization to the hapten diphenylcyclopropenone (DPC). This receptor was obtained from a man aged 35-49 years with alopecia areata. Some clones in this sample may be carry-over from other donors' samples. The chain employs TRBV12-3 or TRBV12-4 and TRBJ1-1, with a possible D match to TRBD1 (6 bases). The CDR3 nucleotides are TGTGCCAGCAGTTTAGAGGCAGGGGTGAACACTGAAGCTTTCTTT. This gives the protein CASSLEAGVNTEAFF.